The 9 T cell receptor beta chains presented below share a single source sample, sequenced in a study of cytomegalovirus exposure and HLA in healthy donors. The method was immunoSEQ multiplex PCR; TCRdb's version includes in-frame clones alone and lacks a portion of them. The sample lists some 180,000 clones, about 81% occurring once. The sequencing input was PBMCs. These receptors were taken from a woman younger than 45 in good health and CMV-seronegative.

The chain has TRBV11-2 and TRBJ1-6; no firm D call. Germline values: CDR1 SGHAT, CDR2 FQNNGV. The CDR3 extends over 14 amino acids. V dropped 1 base and J dropped 7 bases, with 8 bases sitting between them. For the CDR3, the DNA is TGTGCCAGCAGCTTAGTTCTCGGGAATTCACCCCTCCACTTT. Its translation: CASSLVLGNSPLHF.

Only one count was recorded for this clone. The CDR3 is CASSQWGQGRRGDNQPQHF. The DNA of the CDR3 is TGTGCCAGTAGTCAGTGGGGACAGGGGAGACGGGGGGACAATCAGCCCCAGCATTTT. The V and J genes are TRBV19 and TRBJ1-5; 10 positions match TRBD1. Germline-derived CDR1 and CDR2 are LNHDA and SQIVND (reference sequence). J gave up 3 bases and V 5 bases, and 16 bases lay outside the gene matches. The CDR3 runs to 19 residues.

The chain has TRBV4-1 and TRBJ1-5; D not resolved. Germline V CDR1 and CDR2: MGHRA, YSYEKL. V lost 0 bases and J lost 4, with 13 bases in between. The CDR3 loop spans 16 amino acids. CDR3 protein: CASSQEGRARNQPQHF. CDR3 bases: TGCGCCAGCAGCCAAGAAGGGAGGGCGAGAAATCAGCCCCAGCATTTT.

With respect to this clone: Additional DNA sequences in this sample encode the identical CDR3. The V gene is TRBV2, the J gene TRBJ2-3; TRBD2 agrees at 8 bases. The CDR3 length is 14 residues. Germline V gene lookup returns CDR1 SNHLY and CDR2 FYNNEI. V was clipped by 4 bases and J by 3 bases; unmatched bases: 3. DNA for the CDR3: TGTGCCAGCAGTGTGAGCGGGAGTACAGATACGCAGTATTTT. This encodes CASSVSGSTDTQYF.

In its sample, this clone was seen a few times. The V and J genes are TRBV15 and TRBJ1-4; D is undetermined. Trimming removed 1 base from V and 8 bases from J, with 5 bases in between. This CDR3 contains 12 residues. Per germline, CDR1 LNHNV and CDR2 YYDKDF (reference sequence). The DNA for the CDR3 is TGTGCCACCAGCAGAGCTCTAGAAAAACTGTTTTTT. Amino acids: CATSRALEKLFF.

This clone has at least ten counts. J is TRBJ2-7 and V is TRBV19, with 9 bases aligning to TRBD1. The germline gives CDR1 LNHDA, CDR2 SQIVND (reference sequence). Trimming took 4 bases from V and 3 from J; bases not matched to a gene: 4. CDR3 length: 14 residues. Here the CDR3 DNA reads TGTGCCAGTAGTACCAGACAGGGGGTCTACGAGCAGTACTTC. Translating it yields CASSTRQGVYEQYF.

This chain uses TRBV5-1 with TRBJ2-1; TRBD2 matches at 7 bases. CDR3 length equals 13 residues. After removal of 4 bases from V and 6 bases from J, the junction contained 4 bases not matched to a gene. Germline loops: CDR1 SGHRS, CDR2 YFSETQ. In nucleotides, the CDR3 is TGCGCCAGCAGCCCGGGCGGGGGCAATGAGCAGTTCTTC. Amino acid sequence: CASSPGGGNEQFF. Supplemented by reference TRBV5-1 and TRBJ2-1, the full variable domain reads KAGVTQTPRYLIKTRGQQVTLSCSPISGHRSVSWYQQTPGQGLQFLFEYFSETQRNKGNFPGRFSGRQFSNSRSEMNVSTLELGDSALYLCASSPGGGNEQFFGPGTRLTVL.

The chain is built from TRBV6-5 and TRBJ2-7; 8 nucleotides align to TRBD2. The CDR3 contains 14 residues. The germline gives CDR1 MNHEY, CDR2 SVGAGI. J gave up 4 bases and V 4 bases, and 6 bases lay outside the gene matches. DNA for the CDR3: TGTGCCAGCAGTTTCCGGGGGGGGGCTTACGAGCAGTACTTC. Encoded protein: CASSFRGGAYEQYF.

The rearrangement joins TRBV7-7 to TRBJ1-3; D unresolved. The CDR3 length is 16 residues. Trimming shortened V by 1 base and J by 0 bases, and 10 bases separated the two germline ends. Germline V gene lookup returns CDR1 SSHAT and CDR2 FNYEAQ (reference sequence). CDR3 nucleotides: TGTGCCAGCAGCTTAGGGCTCAGAAGCTCTGGAAACACCATATATTTT. Translating it yields CASSLGLRSSGNTIYF.